A selection of T cell receptor beta chains follows, all from one sample in a study of T cell responses to AZD1222 COVID-19 vaccine. Data came from immunoSEQ multiplex PCR; TCRdb stores just in-frame clones and leaves some out. The sample has 130,000 to 150,000 clones, more than 70% seen once. Source: peripheral blood, taken 28 days after the second AZD1222 dose. Receptors originate from an adult who received the AZD1222 COVID-19 vaccine. The CDR3 runs from the conserved cysteine through the conserved F or W. A D gene is named only where the DNA matches it firmly. For some rows the clone size is stated as once, few or many, or as a class when expanded; others skip it.

j_call,v_call,clone_size,d_call,cdr3_nt,cdr3_aa
TRBJ1-3,TRBV19,-,-,TGTGCCAGTTCCTCGAGCTCTGGAAACACCATATATTTT,CASSSSSGNTIYF
TRBJ1-2,TRBV28,-,-,TGTGCCAGCAGCTCTACAGGGCCTCCCTATGGCTACACCTTC,CASSSTGPPYGYTF
TRBJ2-2,TRBV5-1,-,TRBD2,TGCGCCAGCAGCTACGCTAGCGGGGGAACCGGGGAGCTGTTTTTT,CASSYASGGTGELFF
TRBJ1-4,TRBV7-8,few,TRBD1,TGTGCCAGCAGCTTAGCGGGGACAGGGTTTGGAGAAAAACTGTTTTTT,CASSLAGTGFGEKLFF
TRBJ1-5,TRBV7-2,-,-,TGTGCCAGCAGCCTCGGGGGTCCGCAGCCCCAGCATTTT,CASSLGGPQPQHF
TRBJ2-5,TRBV7-2,once,-,TGTGCCAGCAGCTTATACTTCTTGGAGACCCAGTACTTC,CASSLYFLETQYF
TRBJ1-2,TRBV29-1,-,-,TGCAGCGTTGACAGGGTACTAGCTAACTATGGCTACACCTTC,CSVDRVLANYGYTF
TRBJ2-7,TRBV4-1,-,-,TGCGCCAGCAGCCAAGGGGGGGCCCCTGGGTACGAGCAGTACTTC,CASSQGGAPGYEQYF
TRBJ2-1,TRBV24-1,-,-,TGTGCCACCAGTGATGGCCGGGAACCTGAGGGTGAGCAGTTCTTC,CATSDGREPEGEQFF
TRBJ1-5,TRBV18,-,-,TGTGCCAGCTCACGGGAAGGGACTTATCTTCAGCCCCAGCATTTT,CASSREGTYLQPQHF
TRBJ2-6,TRBV4-2,-,-,TGTGCCAGCAGCCAGATAGGCAACTCTGGGGCCAACGTCCTGACTTTC,CASSQIGNSGANVLTF
TRBJ2-1,TRBV19,-,-,TGTGCCAGTAGTAATCCCGTCTCCTACAATGAGCAGTTCTTC,CASSNPVSYNEQFF
TRBJ2-7,TRBV29-1,-,-,TGCAGCGCGAGTGCCCAGTCCTACGAGCAGTACTTC,CSASAQSYEQYF
TRBJ1-6,TRBV10-1,-,-,TGCGCCAGCAGTGACAGACCCAGCTTCTATAATTCACCCCTCCACTTT,CASSDRPSFYNSPLHF
TRBJ1-6,TRBV5-1,-,-,TGCGCCAGCAGCTCGGACGGGGATCATAATTCACCCCTCCACTTT,CASSSDGDHNSPLHF
TRBJ1-1,TRBV6-5,few,-,TGTGCCAGCATGGAACGGGGTACCACTGAAGCTTTCTTT,CASMERGTTEAFF
TRBJ1-4,TRBV19,-,-,TGTGCCAGTAGTGCCCAGGCCCTTTTTAATGAAAAACTGTTTTTT,CASSAQALFNEKLFF
TRBJ2-2,TRBV28,-,-,TGTGCCAGCATGGGAGGGGGGAACACCGGGGAGCTGTTTTTT,CASMGGGNTGELFF
TRBJ1-1,TRBV9,-,TRBD1,TGTGCCAGCAGCCTTAGGACAGGGGCCACTGAAGCTTTCTTT,CASSLRTGATEAFF
TRBJ1-2,TRBV9,-,-,TGTGCCAGCAGCGTAACAGGGCAATCGGGCTACACCTTC,CASSVTGQSGYTF
TRBJ1-5,TRBV6-5,-,-,TGTGCCAGCAAGCTCCAGAGTCCCAGCGATCAGCCCCAGCATTTT,CASKLQSPSDQPQHF
TRBJ1-2,TRBV29-1,once,TRBD1,TGCAGCGTTGAAGATCAGGGGGCCCGGGGCTACACCTTC,CSVEDQGARGYTF
TRBJ2-7,TRBV2,-,-,TGTGCCAGCACGACCGAATACGAGCAGTACTTC,CASTTEYEQYF
TRBJ2-5,TRBV14,-,-,TGTGCCAGCAGCCAAGCGAGAGAGGTTTTTGCGTACCAAGAGACCCAGTACTTC,CASSQAREVFAYQETQYF
TRBJ2-1,TRBV4-1,-,-,TGCGCCAGCAGCCAAGTCCTGACTAGGATGGGGCCCAATGAGCAGTTCTTC,CASSQVLTRMGPNEQFF
TRBJ2-1,TRBV3-1/TRBV3-2,once,TRBD2,TGTGCCAGCAGCCGCGGGGGAAATGAGCAGTTCTTC,CASSRGGNEQFF
TRBJ1-4,TRBV6-5,-,-,TGTGCCAGCAGCCTGACAGCGGGGGATGAAAAACTGTTTTTT,CASSLTAGDEKLFF
TRBJ2-1,TRBV4-2,-,-,TGTGCCAGCAGCCAGGGACTGGGAGGCGATGAGCAGTTCTTC,CASSQGLGGDEQFF